This paragraph reports one T cell receptor beta chain. Its antigen is not known. Investigators took ten milliliters of peripheral blood from every donor. Every sample had a minimum of 7 million PBMCs isolated. Trimming took 4 bases from V and 7 from J, leaving 13 bases between them. The CDR3 length is 13 residues. Germline CDR1 MNHNY, CDR2 SVGAGI (reference sequence). The data were taken from a study of blood T cells in healthy people across ages. Primed by a sample-barcoded 5' primer and a J-beta primer mix, a second PCR proceeded for about 6 to 12 cycles. TCRdb re-derived calls from the 5' RACE reads in MiXCR, one entry per CDR3 protein. The sample lists nearly 800,000 distinct CDR3 sequences, about 61% seen once, with roughly 24% in the top ten. Study-wide points: Older age went with lower TCR beta diversity per million T cells, in a roughly linear way.

This chain connects TRBV6-6 to TRBJ1-1; D perhaps matches TRBD1 (5 bases). Sequences were obtained from blood. This clonotype was obtained from a man aged 35 to 55 in good health. The DNA for the CDR3 is TGTGCCAGCAGTTCCAGGGAAGGTGGTGAAGCTTTCTTT. Translation gives CASSSREGGEAFF.